Shown below are 2 T cell receptor beta chains from a single sample sequenced in a study of immune evolution from preneoplasia to lung adenocarcinoma. Clones were read by immunoSEQ multiplex PCR, and TCRdb kept only the in-frame ones, dropping some. The sample has approximately 1,000 clones, 86% seen once. The sample taken for sequencing was FFPE tissue from an adenomatous hyperplasia lung lesion. Subset given: atypical adenomatous hyperplasia (AAH), lung preneoplasia. The receptors originated from a person between 60 and 79 years old with lung adenocarcinoma.

This clone was observed a single time. The chain links TRBV4-1 to TRBJ1-2; D perhaps matches TRBD1 (5 bases). The CDR3 covers 12 residues. Between the trimmed V and J ends, which lost 5 bases and 8 bases, there was a span of 12 bases. Per the germline V gene, CDR1 is MGHRA and CDR2 is YSYEKL. This CDR3 reads CASSKWGGGYTF. The CDR3 nucleotides read TGCGCCAGCAGCAAATGGGGCGGGGGCTACACCTTC.

This chain uses TRBV5-1 with TRBJ2-1, with a tentative D call TRBD1 (6 bases). The germline V gene has CDR1 SGHRS and CDR2 YFSETQ. This CDR3 contains 13 residues. Trimming removed 0 bases at V and 6 bases at J, with 7 bases between. The CDR3 nucleotides are TGCGCCAGCAGCTTGGACAGGGTCAATGAGCAGTTCTTC. It yields the protein CASSLDRVNEQFF.